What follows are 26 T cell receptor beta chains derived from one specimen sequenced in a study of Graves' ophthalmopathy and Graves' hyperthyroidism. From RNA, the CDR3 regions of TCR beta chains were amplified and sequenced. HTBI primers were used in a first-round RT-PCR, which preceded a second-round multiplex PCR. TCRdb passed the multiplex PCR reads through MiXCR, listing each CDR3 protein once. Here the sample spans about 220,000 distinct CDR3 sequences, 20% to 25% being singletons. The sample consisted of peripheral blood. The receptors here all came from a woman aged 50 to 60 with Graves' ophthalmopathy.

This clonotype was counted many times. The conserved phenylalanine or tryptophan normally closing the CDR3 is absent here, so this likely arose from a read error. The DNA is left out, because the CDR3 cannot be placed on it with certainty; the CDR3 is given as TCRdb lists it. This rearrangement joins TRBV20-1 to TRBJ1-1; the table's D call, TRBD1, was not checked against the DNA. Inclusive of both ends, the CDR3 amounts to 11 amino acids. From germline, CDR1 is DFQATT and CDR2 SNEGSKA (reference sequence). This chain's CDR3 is CSAPDSPLGLV.

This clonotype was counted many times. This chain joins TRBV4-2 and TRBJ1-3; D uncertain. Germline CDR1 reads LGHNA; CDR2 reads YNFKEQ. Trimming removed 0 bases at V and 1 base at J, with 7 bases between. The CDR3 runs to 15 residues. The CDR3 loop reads CASSQDRLSGNTIYF. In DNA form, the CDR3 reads TGTGCCAGCAGCCAAGACAGACTATCTGGAAACACCATATATTTT.

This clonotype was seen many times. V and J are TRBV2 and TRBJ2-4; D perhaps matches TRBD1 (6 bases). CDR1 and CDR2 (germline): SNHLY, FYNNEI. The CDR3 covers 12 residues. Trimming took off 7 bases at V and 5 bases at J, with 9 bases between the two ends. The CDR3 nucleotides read TGTGCCAGCAACAGGGCGGAAAACATTCAGTACTTC. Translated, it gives CASNRAENIQYF.

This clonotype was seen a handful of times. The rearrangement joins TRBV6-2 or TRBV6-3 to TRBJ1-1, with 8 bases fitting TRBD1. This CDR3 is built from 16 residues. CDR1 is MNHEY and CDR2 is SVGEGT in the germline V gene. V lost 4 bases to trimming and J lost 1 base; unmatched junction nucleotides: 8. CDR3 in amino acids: CASSLDRTGKNTEAFF. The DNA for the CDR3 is TGTGCCAGCAGTTTAGACCGGACAGGGAAGAACACTGAAGCTTTCTTT.

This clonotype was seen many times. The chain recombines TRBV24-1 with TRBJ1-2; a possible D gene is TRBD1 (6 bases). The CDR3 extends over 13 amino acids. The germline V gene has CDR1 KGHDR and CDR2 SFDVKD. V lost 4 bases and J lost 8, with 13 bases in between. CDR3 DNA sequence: TGTGCCACCAGTGAAGGGGGAGATAGGGGCTACACCTTC. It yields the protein CATSEGGDRGYTF.

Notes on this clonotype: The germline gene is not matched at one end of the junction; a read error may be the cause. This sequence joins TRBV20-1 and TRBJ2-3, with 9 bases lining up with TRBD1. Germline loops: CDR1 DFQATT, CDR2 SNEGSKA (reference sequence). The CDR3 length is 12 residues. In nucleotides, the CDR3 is TGCAGAGCTAACAGGGGGCAAGATACGCAGTATTTT. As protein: CRANRGQDTQYF.

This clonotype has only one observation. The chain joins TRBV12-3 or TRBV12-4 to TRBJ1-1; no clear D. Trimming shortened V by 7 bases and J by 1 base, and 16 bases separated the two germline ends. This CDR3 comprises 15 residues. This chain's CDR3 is CASIPMARKNTEAFF. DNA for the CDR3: TGTGCCAGCATCCCAATGGCCCGGAAGAACACTGAAGCTTTCTTT.

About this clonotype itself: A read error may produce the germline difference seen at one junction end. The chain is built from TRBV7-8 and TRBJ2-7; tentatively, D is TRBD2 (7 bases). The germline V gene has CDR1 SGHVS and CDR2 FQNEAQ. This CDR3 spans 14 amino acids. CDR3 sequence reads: CASSLRAGAYEQHF. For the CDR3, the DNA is TGTGCCAGCAGCCTTCGGGCGGGGGCATACGAGCAGCACTTC.

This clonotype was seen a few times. Here the CDR3 reads CASSLDGDSFMNTEAFF. CDR3 in DNA: TGTGCCAGCAGTCTTGACGGGGACAGTTTCATGAACACTGAAGCTTTCTTT. The chain recombines TRBV3-1 with TRBJ1-1; 7 bases line up with TRBD1. CDR1 and CDR2 from the germline V gene are LGHDT and YNNKEL (reference sequence). The V gene end was trimmed by 6 bases and the J gene end by 0 bases; junction bases not matched to a gene: 13. The CDR3 totals 17 residues.

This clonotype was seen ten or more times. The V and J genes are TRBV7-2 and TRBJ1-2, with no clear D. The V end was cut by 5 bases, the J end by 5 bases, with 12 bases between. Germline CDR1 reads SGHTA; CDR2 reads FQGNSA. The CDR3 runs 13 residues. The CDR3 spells CASSKPSGYGYTF. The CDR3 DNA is TGTGCCAGCAGCAAACCGTCTGGGTATGGCTACACCTTC.

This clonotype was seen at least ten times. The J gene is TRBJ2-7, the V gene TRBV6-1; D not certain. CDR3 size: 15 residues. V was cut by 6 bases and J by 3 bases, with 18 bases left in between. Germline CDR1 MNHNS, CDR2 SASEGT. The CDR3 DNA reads TGTGCCAGCAGCCTATCTCCTGGAAAGATCTACGAGCAGTACTTC. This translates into CASSLSPGKIYEQYF.

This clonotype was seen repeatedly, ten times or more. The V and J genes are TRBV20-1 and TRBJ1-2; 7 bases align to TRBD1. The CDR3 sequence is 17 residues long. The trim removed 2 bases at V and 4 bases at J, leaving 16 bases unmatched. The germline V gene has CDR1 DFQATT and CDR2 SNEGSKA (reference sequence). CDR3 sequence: CSARPLGEGARGYGYTF. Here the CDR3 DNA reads TGCAGTGCTAGACCCCTAGGCGAGGGGGCGCGAGGCTATGGCTACACCTTC.

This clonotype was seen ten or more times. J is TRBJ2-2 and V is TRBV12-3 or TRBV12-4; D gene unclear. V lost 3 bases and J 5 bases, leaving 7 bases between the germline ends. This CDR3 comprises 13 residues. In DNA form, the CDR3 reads TGTGCCAGCAGTTTCTTGGTTACCGGGGAGCTGTTTTTT. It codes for CASSFLVTGELFF.

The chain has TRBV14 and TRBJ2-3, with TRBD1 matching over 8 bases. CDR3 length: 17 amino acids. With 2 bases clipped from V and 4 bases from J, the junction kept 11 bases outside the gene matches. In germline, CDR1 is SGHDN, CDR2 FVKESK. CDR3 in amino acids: CASSQHLLTGASDTQYF. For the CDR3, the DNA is TGTGCCAGCAGCCAACACTTACTGACAGGGGCTTCAGATACGCAGTATTTT.

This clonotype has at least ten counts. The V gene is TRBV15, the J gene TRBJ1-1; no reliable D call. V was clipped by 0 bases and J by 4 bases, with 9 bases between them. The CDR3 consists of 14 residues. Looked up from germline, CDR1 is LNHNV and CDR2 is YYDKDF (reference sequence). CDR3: CATSRDRASTEAFF. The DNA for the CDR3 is TGTGCCACCAGCAGAGATAGGGCCTCCACTGAAGCTTTCTTT.

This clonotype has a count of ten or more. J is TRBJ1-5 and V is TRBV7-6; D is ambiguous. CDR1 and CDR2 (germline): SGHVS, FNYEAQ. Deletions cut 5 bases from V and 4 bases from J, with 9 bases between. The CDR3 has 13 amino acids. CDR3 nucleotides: TGTGCCAGCAGCGTCGGGGTAAATCAGCCCCAGCATTTT. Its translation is CASSVGVNQPQHF. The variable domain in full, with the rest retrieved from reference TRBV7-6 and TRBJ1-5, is GAGVSQSPRYKVTKRGQDVALRCDPISGHVSLYWYRQALGQGPEFLTYFNYEAQQDKSGLPNDRFSAERPEGSISTLTIQRTEQRDSAMYRCASSVGVNQPQHFGDGTRLSIL.

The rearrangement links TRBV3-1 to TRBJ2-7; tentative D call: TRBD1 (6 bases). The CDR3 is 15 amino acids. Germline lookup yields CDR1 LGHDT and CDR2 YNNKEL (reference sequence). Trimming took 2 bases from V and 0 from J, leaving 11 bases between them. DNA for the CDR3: TGTGCCAGCAGCCAAATTCCAGGGGCCTCCTACGAGCAGTACTTC. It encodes CASSQIPGASYEQYF.

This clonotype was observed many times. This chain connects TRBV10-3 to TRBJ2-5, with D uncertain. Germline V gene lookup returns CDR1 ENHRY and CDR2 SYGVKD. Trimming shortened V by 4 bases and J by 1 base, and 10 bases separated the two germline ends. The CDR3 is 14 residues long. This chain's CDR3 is CAISGGYVQETQYF. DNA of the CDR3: TGTGCCATCAGTGGGGGTTACGTCCAAGAGACCCAGTACTTC.

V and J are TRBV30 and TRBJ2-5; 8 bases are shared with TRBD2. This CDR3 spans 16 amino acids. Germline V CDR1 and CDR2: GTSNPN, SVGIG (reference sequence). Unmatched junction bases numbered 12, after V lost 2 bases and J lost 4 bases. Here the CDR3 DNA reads TGTGCCTGGAGTATAGCGGGAAGTGAGGGGGGAGAGACCCAGTACTTC. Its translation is CAWSIAGSEGGETQYF.

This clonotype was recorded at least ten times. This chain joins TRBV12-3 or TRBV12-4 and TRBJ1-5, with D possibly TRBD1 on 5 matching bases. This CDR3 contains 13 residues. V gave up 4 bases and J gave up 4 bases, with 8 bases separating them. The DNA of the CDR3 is TGTGCCAGCAGTTCCCGACAGAATCAGCCCCAGCATTTT. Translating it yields CASSSRQNQPQHF.

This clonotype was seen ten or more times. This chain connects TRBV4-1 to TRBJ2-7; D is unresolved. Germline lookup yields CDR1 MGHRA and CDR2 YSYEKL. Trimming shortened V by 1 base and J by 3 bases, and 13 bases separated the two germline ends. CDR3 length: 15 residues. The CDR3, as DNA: TGCGCCAGCAGCCAAGCGGTGAAAACGGGCTACGAGCAGTACTTC. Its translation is CASSQAVKTGYEQYF.

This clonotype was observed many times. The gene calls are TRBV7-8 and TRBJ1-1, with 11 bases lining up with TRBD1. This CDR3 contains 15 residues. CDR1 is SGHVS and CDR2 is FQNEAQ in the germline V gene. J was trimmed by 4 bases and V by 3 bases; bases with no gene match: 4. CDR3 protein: CASSFLDRGRTEAFF. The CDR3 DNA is TGTGCCAGCAGCTTCCTGGACAGGGGGCGCACTGAAGCTTTCTTT.

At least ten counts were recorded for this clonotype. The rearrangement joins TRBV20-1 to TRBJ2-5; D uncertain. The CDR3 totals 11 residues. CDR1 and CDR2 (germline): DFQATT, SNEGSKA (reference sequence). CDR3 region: CSAPLQQTQYF. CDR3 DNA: TGCAGCGCTCCCCTACAGCAGACCCAGTACTTC.

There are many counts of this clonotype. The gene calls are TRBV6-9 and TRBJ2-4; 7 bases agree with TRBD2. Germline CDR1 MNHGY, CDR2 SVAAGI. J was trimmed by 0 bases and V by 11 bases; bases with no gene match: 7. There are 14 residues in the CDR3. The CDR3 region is CARKRELAKNIQYF. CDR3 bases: TGTGCCCGTAAGCGGGAATTAGCCAAAAACATTCAGTACTTC.

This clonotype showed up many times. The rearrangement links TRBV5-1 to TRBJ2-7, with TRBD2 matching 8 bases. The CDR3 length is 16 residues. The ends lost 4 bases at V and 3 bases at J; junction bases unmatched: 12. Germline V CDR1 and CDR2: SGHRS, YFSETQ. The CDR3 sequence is CASSPPEGGRYYEQYF. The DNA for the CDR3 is TGCGCCAGCAGCCCACCTGAGGGCGGGAGGTACTACGAGCAGTACTTC.

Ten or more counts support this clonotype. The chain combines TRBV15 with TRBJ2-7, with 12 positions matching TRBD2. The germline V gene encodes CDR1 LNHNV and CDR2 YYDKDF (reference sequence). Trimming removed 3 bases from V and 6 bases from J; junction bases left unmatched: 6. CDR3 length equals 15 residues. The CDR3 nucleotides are TGTGCCACCAGCAGGCTAGCGGGAGGGCCGGGCGAGCAGTACTTC. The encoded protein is CATSRLAGGPGEQYF.